A few counts support the clone carrying this TCR beta chain. V shed 2 bases and J 0 bases; nucleotides not matched to a gene: 14. Germline V gene data show CDR1 as SGHTA and CDR2 as FQGTGA. CDR3 size: 19 residues. This specimen comes from a study of T cells after yellow fever vaccination. A single record per CDR3 protein comes from TCRdb applying MiXCR to the 5' RACE reads. In the table there are 45,000 to 75,000 distinct CDR3 sequences, 5.7% of which are singletons. The chain links TRBV7-3 to TRBJ2-5; 8 nucleotides agree with TRBD2. This TCR came from a young man who received the YFV17D yellow fever vaccine. The sample was PBMCs, either bulk or a sorted T-cell subset (CD4+, CD8+, memory, or dextramer-sorted; not recorded which), taken on the day of the yellow fever booster vaccination. This CDR3 is CASSLGRGASIEYQETQYF. The DNA for the CDR3 is TGTGCCAGCAGCTTAGGGCGGGGGGCGTCTATAGAGTACCAAGAGACCCAGTACTTC.